Presented here are 5 T cell receptor beta chains from one specimen sequenced in a study of blood T cells in healthy people across ages. A second PCR, run for about 6 to 11 cycles, used a sample-barcoded 5' primer plus a J-beta primer mix. TCRdb reanalysed the 5' RACE reads using MiXCR and keeps one entry per CDR3 protein. In the table there are roughly 1,100,000 distinct CDR3 sequences, approximately 25% of which are singletons. This same sample was also part of a study on T cells of mothers and their children.

The sample taken for sequencing was blood. The receptors originated from a girl aged 2 to 9 in good health.

This clonotype was found a few times. This rearrangement joins TRBV11-2 to TRBJ2-1, with 7 bases aligning to TRBD2. The ends lost 2 bases at V and 6 bases at J; junction bases unmatched: 7. Per germline, CDR1 SGHAT and CDR2 FQNNGV. This CDR3 region has 15 residues. The CDR3 protein is CASSLQPTSSNEQFF. The DNA for the CDR3 is TGTGCCAGCAGCTTACAACCGACTAGCTCCAATGAGCAGTTCTTC.

V usage is TRBV10-3 and J usage is TRBJ2-7, with a tentative D call TRBD2 (7 bases). The CDR3 contains 16 residues. The germline V and J ends were trimmed by 4 bases and 4 bases, with 20 bases remaining between them. Germline V gene data show CDR1 as ENHRY and CDR2 as SYGVKD. The CDR3 region is CAISAGPGGLMYEQYF. CDR3 nucleotide sequence: TGTGCCATCAGTGCTGGACCGGGGGGCTTAATGTACGAGCAGTACTTC.

The V gene is TRBV29-1, the J gene TRBJ2-1; perhaps TRBD2 as D (5 bases). The V gene lost 3 bases and the J gene lost 6 bases, with 15 bases spanning the gap. The CDR3 is 14 residues long. The germline V gene encodes CDR1 SQVTM and CDR2 ANQGSEA. The CDR3 is CSVDSSGISNEQFF. CDR3 nucleotides: TGCAGCGTTGACTCGAGCGGAATAAGCAATGAGCAGTTCTTC.

This chain links TRBV4-3 with TRBJ2-6; weak D call: TRBD1 (6 bases). The germline CDR1 and CDR2 sequences are LGHNA and YSLEER. V was trimmed by 3 bases and J by 10 bases, leaving 13 bases between them. This CDR3 spans 14 amino acids. The chain's CDR3 is CASSQETGTNVLTF. Written as DNA, the CDR3 is TGCGCCAGCAGCCAGGAGACAGGAACTAACGTCCTGACTTTC.

This clonotype has just a few counts. V usage is TRBV6-5 and J usage is TRBJ2-5; D is ambiguous. Near its end, the DNA agrees better with TRBJ2-7, so the J call may be wrong. Germline lookup yields CDR1 MNHEY and CDR2 SVGAGI. The CDR3 totals 13 residues. The CDR3 region is CATQLGLSYEQYF. The CDR3 DNA reads as TGTGCCACCCAACTGGGCCTCTCCTACGAGCAGTACTTC.